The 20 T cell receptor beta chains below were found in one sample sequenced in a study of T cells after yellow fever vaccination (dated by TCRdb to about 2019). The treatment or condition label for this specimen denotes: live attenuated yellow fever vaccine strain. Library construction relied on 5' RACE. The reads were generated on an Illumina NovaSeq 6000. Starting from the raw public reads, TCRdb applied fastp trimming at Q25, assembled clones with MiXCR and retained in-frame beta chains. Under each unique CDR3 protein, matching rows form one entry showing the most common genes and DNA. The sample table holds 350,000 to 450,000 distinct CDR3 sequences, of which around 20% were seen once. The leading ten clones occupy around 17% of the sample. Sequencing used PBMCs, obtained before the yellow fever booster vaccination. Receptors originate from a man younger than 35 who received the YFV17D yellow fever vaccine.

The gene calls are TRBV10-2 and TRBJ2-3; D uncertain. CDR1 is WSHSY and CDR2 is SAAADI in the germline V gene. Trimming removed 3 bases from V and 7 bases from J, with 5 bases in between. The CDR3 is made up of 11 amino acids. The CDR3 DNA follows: TGCGCCAGCAGTGATTTTTATACGCAGTATTTT. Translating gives CASSDFYTQYF.

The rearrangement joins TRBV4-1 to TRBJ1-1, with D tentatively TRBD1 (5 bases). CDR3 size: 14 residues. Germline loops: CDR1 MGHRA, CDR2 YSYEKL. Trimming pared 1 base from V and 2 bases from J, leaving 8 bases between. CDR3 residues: CASSQGQTNTEAFF. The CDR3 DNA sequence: TGCGCCAGCAGCCAAGGACAGACAAACACTGAAGCTTTCTTT.

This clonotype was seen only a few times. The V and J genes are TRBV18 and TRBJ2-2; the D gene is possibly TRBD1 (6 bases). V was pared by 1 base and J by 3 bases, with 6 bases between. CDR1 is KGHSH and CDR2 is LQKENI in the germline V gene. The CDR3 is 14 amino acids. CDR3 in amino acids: CASSPQGDTGELFF. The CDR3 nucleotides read TGTGCCAGCTCACCACAGGGGGACACCGGGGAGCTGTTTTTT.

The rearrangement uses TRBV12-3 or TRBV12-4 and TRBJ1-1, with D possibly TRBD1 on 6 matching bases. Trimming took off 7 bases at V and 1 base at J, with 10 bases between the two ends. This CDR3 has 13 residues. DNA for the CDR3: TGTGCCAGCAACAGACAGGAGAACACTGAAGCTTTCTTT. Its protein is CASNRQENTEAFF.

The CDR3 sequence is CASSLAADRRDYEQYF. CDR3 sequence (DNA): TGTGCCAGCAGCTTGGCCGCGGACAGGCGAGACTACGAGCAGTACTTC. The rearrangement joins TRBV5-4 to TRBJ2-7; 7 positions match TRBD1. Looked up from germline, CDR1 is SGHNT and CDR2 is YYREEE (reference sequence). V trimming: 0 bases; J trimming: 3 bases; junction bases outside the gene matches: 9. The CDR3 covers 16 residues.

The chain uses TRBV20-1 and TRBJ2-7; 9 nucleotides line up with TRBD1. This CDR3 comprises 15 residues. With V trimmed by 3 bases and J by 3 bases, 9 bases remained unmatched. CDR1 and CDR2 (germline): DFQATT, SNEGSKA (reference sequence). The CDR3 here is CSASDGQGSFYEQYV. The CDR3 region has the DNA TGCAGTGCTAGCGATGGACAGGGGTCCTTCTACGAGCAGTACGTC.

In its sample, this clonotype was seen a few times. CDR3 in DNA: TGCGCCAGCAGCCTCCTGGGCAGTCAACTCATTAATACGCAGTATTTT. It yields the protein CASSLLGSQLINTQYF. This chain links TRBV4-1 with TRBJ2-3; D call uncertain. The germline gives CDR1 MGHRA, CDR2 YSYEKL. CDR3 length: 16 residues. Trimming shortened V by 4 bases and J by 7 bases, and 21 bases separated the two germline ends.

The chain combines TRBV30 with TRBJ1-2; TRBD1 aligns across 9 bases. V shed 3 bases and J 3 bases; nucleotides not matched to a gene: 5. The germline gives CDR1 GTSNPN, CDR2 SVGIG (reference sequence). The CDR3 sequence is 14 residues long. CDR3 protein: CAWRNRGLDYGYTF. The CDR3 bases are TGTGCCTGGAGGAACAGGGGGCTTGACTATGGCTACACCTTC. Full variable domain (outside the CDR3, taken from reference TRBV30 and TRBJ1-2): SQTIHQWPATLVQPVGSPLSLECTVEGTSNPNLYWYRQAAGRGLQLLFYSVGIGQISSEVPQNLSASRPQDRQFILSSKKLLLSDSGFYLCAWRNRGLDYGYTFGSGTRLTVV.

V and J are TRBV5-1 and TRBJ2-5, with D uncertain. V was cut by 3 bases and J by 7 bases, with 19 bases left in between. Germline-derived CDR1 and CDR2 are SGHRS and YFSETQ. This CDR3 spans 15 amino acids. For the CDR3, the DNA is TGCGCCAGCAGCTCGCAAGACCAGGCGAGTTCGACCCAGTACTTC. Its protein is CASSSQDQASSTQYF. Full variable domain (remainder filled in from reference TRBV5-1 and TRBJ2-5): KAGVTQTPRYLIKTRGQQVTLSCSPISGHRSVSWYQQTPGQGLQFLFEYFSETQRNKGNFPGRFSGRQFSNSRSEMNVSTLELGDSALYLCASSSQDQASSTQYFGPGTRLLVL.

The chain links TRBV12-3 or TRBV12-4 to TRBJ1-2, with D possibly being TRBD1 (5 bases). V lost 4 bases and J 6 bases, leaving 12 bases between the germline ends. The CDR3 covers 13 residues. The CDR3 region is CASSYSRGHGYTF. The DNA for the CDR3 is TGTGCCAGCAGTTATAGCCGGGGCCATGGCTACACCTTC.

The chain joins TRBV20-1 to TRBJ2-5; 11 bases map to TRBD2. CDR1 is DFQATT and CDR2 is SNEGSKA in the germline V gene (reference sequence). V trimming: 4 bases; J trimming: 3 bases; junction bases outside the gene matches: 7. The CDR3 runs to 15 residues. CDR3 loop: CSAITSGGPKETQYF. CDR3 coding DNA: TGCAGTGCTATTACTAGCGGGGGACCTAAAGAGACCCAGTACTTC.

The CDR3 DNA is TGTGCCAGCAGCTCCGGGGGTTGGTACCAAGAGACCCAGTACTTC. This codes for CASSSGGWYQETQYF. The rearrangement joins TRBV7-8 to TRBJ2-5; weak D call: TRBD2 (6 bases). This CDR3 spans 15 amino acids. With 4 bases removed from V and 0 bases from J, the gap between germline ends came to 12 bases. Germline V gene lookup returns CDR1 SGHVS and CDR2 FQNEAQ.

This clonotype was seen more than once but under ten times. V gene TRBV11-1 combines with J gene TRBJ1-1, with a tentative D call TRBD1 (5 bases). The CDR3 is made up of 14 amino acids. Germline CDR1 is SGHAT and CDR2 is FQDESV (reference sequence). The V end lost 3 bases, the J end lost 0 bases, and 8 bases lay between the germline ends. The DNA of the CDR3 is TGTGCCAGCAGCTTGACAGTTTTGAACACTGAAGCTTTCTTT. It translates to CASSLTVLNTEAFF.

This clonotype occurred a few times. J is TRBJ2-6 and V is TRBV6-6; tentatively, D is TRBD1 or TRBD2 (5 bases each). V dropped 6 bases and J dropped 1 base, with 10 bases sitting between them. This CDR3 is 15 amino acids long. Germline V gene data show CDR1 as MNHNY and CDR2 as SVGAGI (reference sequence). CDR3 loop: CASRLGVSGANVLTF. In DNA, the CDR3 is TGTGCCAGCAGGCTGGGGGTATCTGGGGCCAACGTCCTGACTTTC.

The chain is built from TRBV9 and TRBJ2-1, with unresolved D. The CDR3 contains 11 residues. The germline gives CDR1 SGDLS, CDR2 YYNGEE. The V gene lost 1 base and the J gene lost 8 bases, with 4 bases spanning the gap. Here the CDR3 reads CASSVSYEQFF. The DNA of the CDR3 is TGTGCCAGCAGCGTATCGTATGAGCAGTTCTTC.

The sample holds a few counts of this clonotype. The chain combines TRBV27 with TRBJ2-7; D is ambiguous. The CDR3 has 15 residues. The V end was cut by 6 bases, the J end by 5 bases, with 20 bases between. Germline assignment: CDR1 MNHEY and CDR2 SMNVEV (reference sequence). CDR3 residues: CASSYGFPLVDEQYV. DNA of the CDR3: TGTGCCAGCAGCTACGGCTTTCCGCTGGTAGACGAGCAGTACGTC.

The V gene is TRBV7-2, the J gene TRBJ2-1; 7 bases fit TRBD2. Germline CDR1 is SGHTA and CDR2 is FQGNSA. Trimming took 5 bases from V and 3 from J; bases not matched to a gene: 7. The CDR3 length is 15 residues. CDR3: CASSRESGVYNEQFF. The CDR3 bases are TGTGCCAGCAGCCGGGAGAGCGGGGTCTACAATGAGCAGTTCTTC.

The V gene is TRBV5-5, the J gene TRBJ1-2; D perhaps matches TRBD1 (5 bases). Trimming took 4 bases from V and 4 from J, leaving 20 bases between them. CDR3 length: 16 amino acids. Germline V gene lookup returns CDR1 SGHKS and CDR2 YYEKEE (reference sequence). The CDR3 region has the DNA TGTGCCAGCAGCGAGGGGATTGGGGGGTACGGCTATGGCTACACCTTC. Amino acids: CASSEGIGGYGYGYTF.

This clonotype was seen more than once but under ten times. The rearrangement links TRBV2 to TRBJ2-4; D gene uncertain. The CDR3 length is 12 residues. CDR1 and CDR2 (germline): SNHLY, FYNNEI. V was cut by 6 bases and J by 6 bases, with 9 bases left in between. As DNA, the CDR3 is TGTGCCAGCAGGGATTCGGGAAACATTCAGTACTTC. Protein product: CASRDSGNIQYF.

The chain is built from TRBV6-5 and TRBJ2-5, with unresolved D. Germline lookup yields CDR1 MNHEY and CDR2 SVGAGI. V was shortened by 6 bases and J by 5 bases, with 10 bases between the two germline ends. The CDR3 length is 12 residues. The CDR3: CASRTGLETQYF. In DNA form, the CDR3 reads TGTGCCAGCAGAACGGGTCTGGAGACCCAGTACTTC.